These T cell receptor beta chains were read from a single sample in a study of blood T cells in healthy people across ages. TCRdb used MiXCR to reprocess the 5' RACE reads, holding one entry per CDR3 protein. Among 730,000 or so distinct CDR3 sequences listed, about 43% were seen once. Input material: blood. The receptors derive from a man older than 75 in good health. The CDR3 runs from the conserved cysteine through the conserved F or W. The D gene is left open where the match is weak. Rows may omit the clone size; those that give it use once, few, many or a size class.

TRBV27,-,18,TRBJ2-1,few,TGTGCCAGCAGTTTAATAAGAGGATCCGCGGGGATCTACAATGAGCAGTTCTTC,CASSLIRGSAGIYNEQFF
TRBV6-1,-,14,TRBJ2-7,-,TGTGCCAGCAGTGAACGCCAGGGAGTCTACGAGCAGTACTTC,CASSERQGVYEQYF
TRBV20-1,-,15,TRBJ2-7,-,TGCAGTGCCCACCTACCTCCAGGGGCGGGGACCGAGCAGTACTTC,CSAHLPPGAGTEQYF
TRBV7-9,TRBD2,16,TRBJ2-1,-,TGTGCCAGCAGCTTACTATCTAGCGGGAGAGGCAATGAGCAGTTCTTC,CASSLLSSGRGNEQFF
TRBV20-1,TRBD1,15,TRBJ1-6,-,TGCAGTGCTAGAGTTCAGGGACAGCGGAATTCACCCCTCCACTTT,CSARVQGQRNSPLHF
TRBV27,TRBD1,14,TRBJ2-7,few,TGTGCCAGCAGCTCCCCCAGGGGGCGTTACGAGCAGTACTTC,CASSSPRGRYEQYF
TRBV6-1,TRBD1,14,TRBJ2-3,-,TGTGCCAGCAGGGAGGACAGGGGCACAGATACGCAGTATTTT,CASREDRGTDTQYF
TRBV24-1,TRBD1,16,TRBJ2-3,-,TGTGCCACCAGTGACCCCGGACAGGGGGCGCGAGATACGCAGTATTTT,CATSDPGQGARDTQYF
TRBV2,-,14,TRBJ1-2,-,TGTGCCAGCAGAGACAGAACTCTGAACTATGGCTACACCTTC,CASRDRTLNYGYTF
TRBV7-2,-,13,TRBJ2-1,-,TGTGCCAGCAGCTTGGGACGGAGGAGCGGGCAGTTCTTC,CASSLGRRSGQFF
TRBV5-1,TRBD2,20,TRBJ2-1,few,TGCGCCAGCAGCTTGCCCCCACTAGCGGGGGGGCTAAGCTCCTACAATGAGCAGTTCTTC,CASSLPPLAGGLSSYNEQFF
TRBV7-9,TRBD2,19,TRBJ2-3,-,TGTGCCAGCAGCTCATACCCAGGGACTAGCGGGGGAAGCACAGATACGCAGTATTTT,CASSSYPGTSGGSTDTQYF
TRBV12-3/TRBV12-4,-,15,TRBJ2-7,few,TGTGCCAGCAGTTTACAGGGGAGAGGGTCCTACGAGCAGTACTTC,CASSLQGRGSYEQYF
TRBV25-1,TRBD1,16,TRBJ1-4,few,TGTGCCAGCAGTCGAGGGACAGGGGGCCCGGTTGAAAAACTGTTTTTT,CASSRGTGGPVEKLFF
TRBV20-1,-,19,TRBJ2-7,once,-,CSAMGRAVLRAGHQVGQYF
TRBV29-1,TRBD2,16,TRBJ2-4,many,TGCAGCGTTGAAACCGGGACTAGCGTGGCCAAAAACATTCAGTACTTC,CSVETGTSVAKNIQYF
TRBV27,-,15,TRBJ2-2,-,TGTGCCACCCTATCCTCCAGGGCGAACACCGGGGAGCTGTTTTTT,CATLSSRANTGELFF
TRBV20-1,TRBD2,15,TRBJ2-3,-,TGCAGTGCCGTCGAGCGGGGGGGTAAGGGAGATACGCAGTATTTT,CSAVERGGKGDTQYF
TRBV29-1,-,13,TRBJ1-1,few,TGCAGCGTTTGGCAGGGCCCGAACACTGAAGCTTTCTTT,CSVWQGPNTEAFF
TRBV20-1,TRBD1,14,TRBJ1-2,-,TGCAGTGCTAGACACAGGGGCCCCCCTTATGGCTACACCTTC,CSARHRGPPYGYTF
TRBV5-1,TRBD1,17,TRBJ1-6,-,TGCGCCAGCAGCTTGGGCAAGGGGGGACAGCAGGATTCACCCCTCCACTTT,CASSLGKGGQQDSPLHF
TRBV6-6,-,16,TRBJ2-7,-,TGTGCCAGCAGTGCCACTGGAAGGACCGAGGGCCGGGAGCAGTACTTC,CASSATGRTEGREQYF
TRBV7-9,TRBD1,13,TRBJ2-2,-,TGTGCCAGCCGACAGGGGGCGACCGGGGAGCTGTTTTTT,CASRQGATGELFF
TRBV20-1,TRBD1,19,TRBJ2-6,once,TGCAGTGCTAGATCCGGGACAGGGGGGATTTACTCTGGGGCCAACGTCCTGACTTTC,CSARSGTGGIYSGANVLTF
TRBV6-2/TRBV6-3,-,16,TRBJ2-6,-,TGTGCCAGCAGTACCAGACACTTCTCTGGGGCCAACGTCCTGACTTTC,CASSTRHFSGANVLTF
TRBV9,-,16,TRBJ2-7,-,TGTGGCAGCAGCGTCTTGCTAGCGCAAAGCTCCTACGAGCAGTACTTC,CGSSVLLAQSSYEQYF
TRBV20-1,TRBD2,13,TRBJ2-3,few,TGCCTAGCGGGGGGGCCAAGTGCAGATACGCAGTATTTT,CLAGGPSADTQYF
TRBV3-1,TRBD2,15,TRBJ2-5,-,TGTGCCAGCAGGCGACTAGCGGGGCTCCAAGAGACCCAGTACTTC,CASRRLAGLQETQYF
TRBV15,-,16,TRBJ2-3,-,TGTGCCACCAGCAGCTTCTCGGGGGCTAGCACAGATACGCAGTATTTT,CATSSFSGASTDTQYF
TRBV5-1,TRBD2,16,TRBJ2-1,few,TGCGCCAGCAGCTTGGACGGTAGCGGGGCCAAAAATGAGCAGTTCTTC,CASSLDGSGAKNEQFF
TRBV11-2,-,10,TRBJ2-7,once,TGTGCCAGCAGGCGAGGCGAGCAGTACTTC,CASRRGEQYF
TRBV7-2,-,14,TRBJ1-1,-,TGTGCCAGCACCCAAAGGGGGGGAAACACTGAAGCTTTCTTT,CASTQRGGNTEAFF
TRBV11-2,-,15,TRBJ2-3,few,TGTGCCAGCAGCTCTGGGACCATCGGTGAGGATACGCAGTATTTT,CASSSGTIGEDTQYF
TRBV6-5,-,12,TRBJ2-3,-,TGTGCCAGCAGTTCCCAAGCCGATACGCAGTATTTT,CASSSQADTQYF
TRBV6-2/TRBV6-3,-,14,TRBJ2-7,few,TGTGCCAGCAGGGGTGACTTCTGGAATGACGAGCAGTACTTC,CASRGDFWNDEQYF
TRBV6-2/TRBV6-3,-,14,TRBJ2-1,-,TGTGCCAGCATTACAGGGTCTGTTAGCAATGAGCAGTTCTTC,CASITGSVSNEQFF
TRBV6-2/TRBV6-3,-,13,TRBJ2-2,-,TGTGCCAGCAGTTACCTCGGCCCCGGGGAGCTGTTTTTT,CASSYLGPGELFF
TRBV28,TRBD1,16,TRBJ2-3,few,TGTGCCAGCAGTTTTACGGGACAGGGGTTAGCAGATACGCAGTATTTT,CASSFTGQGLADTQYF
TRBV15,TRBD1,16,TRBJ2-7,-,TGTGCCACCAGCAGAGATGGGGTGCAGGGGGCCTACGAGCAGTACTTC,CATSRDGVQGAYEQYF
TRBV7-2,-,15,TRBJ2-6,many,TGTGCCAGCAGCTTAGTAAGCTCTGGGGCCAACGTCCTGACTTTC,CASSLVSSGANVLTF
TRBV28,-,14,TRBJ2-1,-,TGTGCCAGCAGTCTAACCCTAGCATCGCATGAGCAGTTCTTC,CASSLTLASHEQFF
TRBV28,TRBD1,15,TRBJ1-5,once,TGTGCCAGCCCCCCCGTGACAGGGCAAAAGCAGCCCCAGCATTTT,CASPPVTGQKQPQHF
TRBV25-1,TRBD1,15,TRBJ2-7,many,TGTGCCAGCAGTGTTCCGGGACAGGGCTCCTACGAGCAGTACTTC,CASSVPGQGSYEQYF
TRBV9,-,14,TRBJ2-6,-,TGTGCCAGCAGCGCCCCCGCTGGGGCCAACGTCCTGACTTTC,CASSAPAGANVLTF